This T cell receptor beta chain was profiled in a study of shared clonotypes between healthy human individuals. The CDR3 runs 15 residues. Looked up from germline, CDR1 is LGHNA and CDR2 is YSLEER. V lost 2 bases and J 1 base, leaving 10 bases between the germline ends. Assay used: immunoSEQ multiplex PCR; TCRdb lists only in-frame clones, some missing. The sample gives millions of clones, 93% of which show up once; roughly 0.36% is in the top ten. The chain is built from TRBV4-3 and TRBJ2-3; D not resolved. This TCR was sampled from a man between 18 and 29 years old in good health. Some clones in this sample may be carry-over from other donors' samples. The material sequenced was naive CD4+ T cells from PBMCs. Indicated subset: CD45RA+ positively selected. CDR3 sequence: CASSQQASGTDTQYF. CDR3 in DNA: TGCGCCAGCAGCCAACAGGCTAGTGGCACAGATACGCAGTATTTT.